Listed below are T cell receptor beta chains from one sample, sequenced in a study of human T cells and chemical hapten exposure. TCRdb called the RACE reads again in MiXCR, with one record for every CDR3 protein. This sample has over 85,000 distinct CDR3 sequences, with about 8.8% found just once. The sequencing input was whole blood. The origin of the receptors is a female donor in good health. Some clones in this sample may be carry-over from other donors' samples. Both conserved end residues are part of each CDR3. Each record gives: V gene, clone size, D gene, J gene, CDR3 protein, CDR3 DNA. D genes are given only for firm matches. Clone sizes are given selectively: once, few, many, or a class where the clone is expanded.

v_gene: TRBV28; abundance: few; d_gene: TRBD2; j_gene: TRBJ2-3; CDR3aa: CASSPSGRRDTQYF; CDR3nt: TGTGCCAGCAGTCCTAGCGGGAGACGAGATACGCAGTATTTT
v_gene: TRBV19; abundance: NA; d_gene: TRBD1; j_gene: TRBJ2-5; CDR3aa: CASSWTGGGETQYF; CDR3nt: TGTGCCAGTAGTTGGACAGGAGGAGGAGAGACCCAGTACTTC
v_gene: TRBV29-1; abundance: many; d_gene: TRBD1; j_gene: TRBJ1-1; CDR3aa: CSVDRGFGEAFF; CDR3nt: TGCAGCGTCGACAGGGGTTTTGGTGAAGCTTTCTTT
v_gene: TRBV29-1; abundance: few; d_gene: TRBD1; j_gene: TRBJ1-1; CDR3aa: CSVRRQGAHENTEAFF; CDR3nt: TGCAGCGTGAGAAGACAGGGGGCTCACGAGAACACTGAAGCTTTCTTT
v_gene: TRBV11-2; abundance: few; d_gene: TRBD2; j_gene: TRBJ2-1; CDR3aa: CASSSIAGGLVF; CDR3nt: TGTGCCAGCAGCTCTATAGCGGGAGGATTGGTCTTC
v_gene: TRBV7-9; abundance: NA; d_gene: NA; j_gene: TRBJ2-2; CDR3aa: CASSSRNRAVGTGELFF; CDR3nt: TGTGCCAGCAGCTCCAGGAACAGGGCCGTAGGCACCGGGGAGCTGTTTTTT
v_gene: TRBV5-1; abundance: NA; d_gene: NA; j_gene: TRBJ2-3; CDR3aa: CASSGLPPADTQYF; CDR3nt: TGCGCCAGCAGCGGGCTCCCTCCTGCAGATACGCAGTATTTT
v_gene: TRBV10-2; abundance: many; d_gene: NA; j_gene: TRBJ2-2; CDR3aa: CASIWRSTGELFF; CDR3nt: TGCGCCAGCATCTGGCGGAGCACCGGGGAGCTGTTTTTT
v_gene: TRBV4-2; abundance: NA; d_gene: TRBD1; j_gene: TRBJ2-7; CDR3aa: CASSQDRTGSYEQYF; CDR3nt: TGTGCCAGCAGCCAAGATCGGACAGGGTCCTACGAGCAGTACTTC
v_gene: TRBV4-1; abundance: few; d_gene: NA; j_gene: TRBJ1-1; CDR3aa: CASSPGQGRNTEAFF; CDR3nt: TGCGCCAGCAGCCCTGGGCAGGGGAGGAACACTGAAGCTTTCTTT
v_gene: TRBV28; abundance: NA; d_gene: TRBD1; j_gene: TRBJ1-4; CDR3aa: CASSLDRNEKLFF; CDR3nt: TGTGCCAGCAGCCTGGACAGGAATGAAAAACTGTTTTTT
v_gene: TRBV27; abundance: NA; d_gene: NA; j_gene: TRBJ2-3; CDR3aa: CASSFSLGADTQYF; CDR3nt: TGTGCCAGCAGTTTCTCCCTTGGGGCAGATACGCAGTATTTT
v_gene: TRBV28; abundance: NA; d_gene: NA; j_gene: TRBJ2-1; CDR3aa: CASSYSGVNEQFF; CDR3nt: TGTGCCAGCAGTTACTCGGGGGTCAATGAGCAGTTCTTC
v_gene: TRBV11-2; abundance: NA; d_gene: NA; j_gene: TRBJ2-3; CDR3aa: CASSLDRDTQYF; CDR3nt: TGTGCCAGCAGCTTAGATCGAGATACGCAGTATTTT
v_gene: TRBV19; abundance: few; d_gene: NA; j_gene: TRBJ1-1; CDR3aa: CASSRLYRVAEAFF; CDR3nt: TGTGCCAGTAGTAGACTCTACAGGGTCGCTGAAGCTTTCTTT
v_gene: TRBV12-5; abundance: many; d_gene: TRBD1; j_gene: TRBJ2-3; CDR3aa: CASGLVLGGQDKNTQYF; CDR3nt: TGTGCTAGTGGTTTGGTACTTGGTGGACAGGATAAGAATACGCAGTATTTT
v_gene: TRBV29-1; abundance: many; d_gene: TRBD1; j_gene: TRBJ2-2; CDR3aa: CSVEGRGQSNTGELFF; CDR3nt: TGCAGCGTTGAAGGCAGGGGGCAGTCGAACACCGGGGAGCTGTTTTTT
v_gene: TRBV6-5; abundance: NA; d_gene: TRBD2; j_gene: TRBJ2-5; CDR3aa: CASSYARLAGRGFQETQYF; CDR3nt: TGTGCCAGCAGTTACGCGAGACTAGCGGGGAGGGGGTTCCAAGAGACCCAGTACTTC
v_gene: TRBV20-1; abundance: NA; d_gene: TRBD2; j_gene: TRBJ2-1; CDR3aa: CSARVWGRAYNEQFF; CDR3nt: TGCAGTGCTAGAGTTTGGGGGAGGGCCTACAATGAGCAGTTCTTC
v_gene: TRBV6-1; abundance: NA; d_gene: NA; j_gene: TRBJ2-6; CDR3aa: CASSVSRSGGANVLTF; CDR3nt: TGTGCCAGCAGTGTGTCCCGCTCTGGAGGGGCCAACGTCCTGACTTTC
v_gene: TRBV9; abundance: many; d_gene: NA; j_gene: TRBJ1-1; CDR3aa: CASSANQGRQFF; CDR3nt: TGTGCCAGCAGCGCCAACCAGGGTCGGCAGTTCTTT
v_gene: TRBV5-1; abundance: many; d_gene: TRBD2; j_gene: TRBJ2-7; CDR3aa: CASSRTSGRANEQYF; CDR3nt: TGCGCCAGCAGCAGAACTAGCGGGAGGGCCAACGAGCAGTACTTC
v_gene: TRBV7-9; abundance: many; d_gene: TRBD1; j_gene: TRBJ1-1; CDR3aa: CASSSGGGKTEAFF; CDR3nt: TGTGCCAGCAGCTCAGGGGGCGGGAAGACTGAAGCTTTCTTT
v_gene: TRBV6-6; abundance: few; d_gene: TRBD2; j_gene: TRBJ2-7; CDR3aa: CAGGYGREDEQYF; CDR3nt: TGTGCCGGAGGTTATGGGCGGGAGGACGAGCAGTACTTC
v_gene: TRBV28; abundance: many; d_gene: TRBD2; j_gene: TRBJ2-5; CDR3aa: CASSLAGLADQETQYF; CDR3nt: TGTGCCAGCAGTTTAGCCGGACTAGCGGACCAAGAGACCCAGTACTTC
v_gene: TRBV4-1; abundance: few; d_gene: NA; j_gene: TRBJ2-7; CDR3aa: CASSQEDGSYEQYF; CDR3nt: TGCGCCAGCAGCCAAGAAGACGGTTCCTACGAGCAGTACTTC
v_gene: TRBV2; abundance: few; d_gene: NA; j_gene: TRBJ1-1; CDR3aa: CASRGAGAMNTEAFF; CDR3nt: TGTGCCAGCAGGGGGGCAGGGGCTATGAACACTGAAGCTTTCTTT
v_gene: TRBV11-1; abundance: few; d_gene: NA; j_gene: TRBJ2-6; CDR3aa: CASSLWGSGANVLTF; CDR3nt: TGTGCCAGCAGCTTATGGGGCTCTGGGGCCAACGTCCTGACTTTC